One sample yielded the 8 T cell receptor beta chains listed below, sequenced in a study of T-cell memory formation after mild COVID-19. One entry per CDR3 protein, called by TCRdb with MiXCR from the 5' RACE reads. The table includes around 220,000 distinct CDR3 sequences, around 17% detected once. The sequenced sample was PBMCs or a T cell subset sorted from them (not recorded which). These receptors originate from a man between 18 and 35 years old who had mild COVID-19 (a few samples of this study predate the infection). Cell type and time point are not known.

The table lists this clonotype with a few counts. This chain uses TRBV6-5 with TRBJ2-7; 7 bases agree with TRBD2. This CDR3 contains 16 residues. From germline, CDR1 is MNHEY and CDR2 SVGAGI. After removal of 6 bases from V and 0 bases from J, the junction contained 11 bases not matched to a gene. The CDR3 spells CASRGGERGSSYEQYV. DNA of the CDR3: TGTGCCAGCAGGGGTGGGGAGCGGGGTTCCTCCTACGAGCAGTACGTC.

This chain joins TRBV18 and TRBJ2-5; a possible D gene is TRBD2 (5 bases). Germline V gene sequence: CDR1 KGHSH, CDR2 LQKENI. Trimming stripped 3 bases from V and 5 bases from J, with 7 bases between. The CDR3 loop spans 12 amino acids. DNA of the CDR3: TGTGCCAGCTCACCGAGGGTCGAGACCCAGTACTTC. It encodes CASSPRVETQYF.

This clonotype occurred a few times. The gene calls are TRBV6-1 and TRBJ1-5; 8 positions match TRBD1. This CDR3 is 16 amino acids long. Germline CDR1 MNHNS, CDR2 SASEGT. Losses at the gene ends were 7 bases for V and 0 bases for J; bases not matched to a gene: 8. The CDR3 loop is CASTLGQGYSNQPQHF. CDR3 nucleotides: TGTGCCAGCACCCTAGGACAGGGATATAGCAATCAGCCCCAGCATTTT.

In this sample, this clonotype turned up many times. The genes are TRBV20-1 and TRBJ1-5; possibly TRBD1 for D (6 bases). In germline, CDR1 is DFQATT, CDR2 SNEGSKA (reference sequence). CDR3 length: 14 residues. Trimming stripped 0 bases from V and 5 bases from J, with 11 bases between. The CDR3 sequence is CSARDRDTHQPQHF. CDR3 DNA: TGCAGTGCTAGAGATCGGGACACCCATCAGCCCCAGCATTTT.

This clonotype was counted between two and nine times. This sequence joins TRBV12-3 or TRBV12-4 and TRBJ1-4, with D possibly matching TRBD1 (6 bases). V shed 6 bases and J shed 3 bases, with 14 bases lying between them. This CDR3 region has 15 residues. The CDR3 nucleotides are TGTGCCAGCAGGCCAAACAGGGTGGCTAATGAAAAACTGTTTTTT. It is translated as CASRPNRVANEKLFF.

This chain links TRBV20-1 with TRBJ1-2; D may be TRBD1 (6 bases). The length of the CDR3 is 15 residues. Germline CDR1 reads DFQATT; CDR2 reads SNEGSKA (reference sequence). V was shortened by 4 bases and J by 4 bases, with 19 bases between the two germline ends. The DNA of the CDR3 is TGCAGTGCTACCGAGGGAGGGGGGGCTTTCTATGGCTACACCTTC. Translating gives CSATEGGGAFYGYTF.

The V call is TRBV6-1, the J call TRBJ2-3; no clear D gene. V lost 6 bases and J lost 4, with 20 bases in between. This CDR3 has 16 amino acids. Looked up from germline, CDR1 is MNHNS and CDR2 is SASEGT. CDR3 in amino acids: CASSGFGLWVPDTQYF. The DNA of the CDR3 is TGTGCCAGCAGCGGATTCGGGTTGTGGGTTCCAGATACGCAGTATTTT.

CDR3: CASSHRGQLNTEAFF. In nucleotides, the CDR3 is TGTGCCAGCAGCCACAGGGGACAGTTGAACACTGAAGCTTTCTTT. The J gene is TRBJ1-1, the V gene TRBV7-9; 7 bases line up with TRBD1. From germline, CDR1 is SEHNR and CDR2 FQNEAQ (reference sequence). The length of the CDR3 is 15 residues. With V trimmed by 5 bases and J by 0 bases, 6 bases remained unmatched.